The entry that follows covers one TCR beta chain sequence. Its antigen is not known. The CDR3 is 12 residues long. V gave up 5 bases and J gave up 3 bases, with 8 bases separating them. Data came from immunoSEQ multiplex PCR; TCRdb stores just in-frame clones and leaves some out. The sample yields about 22,000 clones, around 72% seen once. This record comes from a study of vaccination effects on CD4 cells after COVID-19. Study at large: All study participants received two doses of BNT162b2 or mRNA-1273 vaccine.

Viral peptide pool expansion of antigen-specific CD4+ T cells preceded sequencing in the ViraFEST assay. Subsequent to less than eleven days of culture, CD4+ T cells were isolated. PCR confirmed that the person was infected with SARS-CoV-2 between March and December 2020. With approximately 9.8 ug/ml peptides and around 9.9 IU/ml IL-2, fewer than 2.5 million PBMC per well were cultured. Replacing half the medium with IL-2 medium was done on days 3 and 7. The starting material was CD4+ T cells from PBMCs cultured with a peptide pool, obtained before COVID-19 vaccination. The clonotype originates from a human donor who had a prior SARS-CoV-2 infection. The V call is TRBV12-3 or TRBV12-4, the J call TRBJ2-7; no firm D call. CDR3 protein: CASSPRGYEQYF. Here the CDR3 DNA reads TGTGCCAGCAGTCCTCGTGGCTACGAGCAGTACTTC.